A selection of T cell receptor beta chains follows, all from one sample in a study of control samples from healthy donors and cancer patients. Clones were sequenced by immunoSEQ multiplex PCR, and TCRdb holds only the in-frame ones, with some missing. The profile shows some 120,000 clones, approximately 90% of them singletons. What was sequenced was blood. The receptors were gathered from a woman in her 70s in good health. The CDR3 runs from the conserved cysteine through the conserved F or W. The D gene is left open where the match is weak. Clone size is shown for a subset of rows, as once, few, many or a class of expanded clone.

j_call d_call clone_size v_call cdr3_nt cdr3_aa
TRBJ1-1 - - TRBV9 TGTGCCAGCAGCGTAGAAGGGTTTGACACTGAAGCTTTCTTT CASSVEGFDTEAFF
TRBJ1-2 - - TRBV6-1 TGTGCCAGCAGTGATAGAACGCTTTTTGGGGGCTACACCTTC CASSDRTLFGGYTF
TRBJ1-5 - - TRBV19 TGTGCCAGCACAGGCCCCGGTCAGCCCCAGCATTTT CASTGPGQPQHF
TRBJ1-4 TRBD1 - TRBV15 TGTGCCACCAGCGGACAGGGGTGGTCGGATGAAAAACTGTTTTTT CATSGQGWSDEKLFF
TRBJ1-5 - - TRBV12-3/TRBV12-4 TGTGCCAGCAGTTTGTGGCATCTCCCCCAGCATTTT CASSLWHLPQHF
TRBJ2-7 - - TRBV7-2 TGTGCCAGCAGCCCGGGGGCTCGGGGCTACGAGCAGTACTTC CASSPGARGYEQYF
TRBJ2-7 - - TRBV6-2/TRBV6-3 TGTGCCAGCAGTTATACCTACGAGCAGTACTTC CASSYTYEQYF
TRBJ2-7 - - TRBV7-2 TGTGCCAGCAGTCTTTTAGAGTCTGGGCCCGAGCAGTACTTC CASSLLESGPEQYF
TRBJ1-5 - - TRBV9 TGTGCCAGCACCCCCCCGTCTAGGGCTCGAAGGCAAAAGCCCCAGCATTTT CASTPPSRARRQKPQHF
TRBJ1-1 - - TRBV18 TGTGCCAGCTCACCGACAGAGGGTATGAACACTGAAGCTTTCTTT CASSPTEGMNTEAFF
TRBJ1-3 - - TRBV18 TGTGCCGCTACCGAAGTCTCTGGAAACACCATATATTTT CAATEVSGNTIYF
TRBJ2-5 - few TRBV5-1 TGCGCCAGCAGCTTGGGGGGCACAGAGACCCAGTACTTC CASSLGGTETQYF
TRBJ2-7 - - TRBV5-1 TGCGCCAGCAGCTTTTCTACAGGTTTATACGAGCAGTACTTC CASSFSTGLYEQYF
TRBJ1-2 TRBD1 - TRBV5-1 TGCGCCAGCAGCCCAGATCAGGGACAGGGGGCGCGGGGCTACACCTTC CASSPDQGQGARGYTF
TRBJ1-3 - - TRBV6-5 TGTGCCAGCCCGGAGAGCTCTGGAAACACCATATATTTT CASPESSGNTIYF
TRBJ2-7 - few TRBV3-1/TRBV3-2 TGTGCCAGCAGCCAACGTTACGGGATTAGCGGAGTATACGAGCAGTACTTC CASSQRYGISGVYEQYF
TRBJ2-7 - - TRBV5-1 TGCGCCAGCAGCCCGAACCCTGTTTCAAGCTACGAGCAGTACTTC CASSPNPVSSYEQYF
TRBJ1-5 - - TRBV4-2 TGTGCCAGCAGCCCTCAAACTGGTAGCAATCAGCCCCAGCATTTT CASSPQTGSNQPQHF
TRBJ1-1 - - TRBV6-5 TGTGCCAGCACGGAGTTACAGAACACTGAAGCTTTCTTT CASTELQNTEAFF
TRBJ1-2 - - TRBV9 TGTGCCAGCAGCGCTGAACACAGGGTCATCTATGGCTACACCTTC CASSAEHRVIYGYTF
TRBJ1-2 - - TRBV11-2 TGTGCCAGCACCGACCTAACAGGGATTAACTATGGCTACACCTTC CASTDLTGINYGYTF
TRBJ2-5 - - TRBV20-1 TGCAGTGCTAATCGTCTGGAGACCCAGTACTTC CSANRLETQYF
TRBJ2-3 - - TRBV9 TGTGCCAGCAGCGTAGTAGGCCTAGCAGCAGATACGCAGTATTTT CASSVVGLAADTQYF
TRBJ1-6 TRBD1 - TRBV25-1 TGTGCCAGCACCGGACAGGGGGATTCACCCCTCCACTTT CASTGQGDSPLHF
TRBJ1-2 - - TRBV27 TGTGCCAGCAGTTCCCAGGGACCCAGGACGGATGGCTACACCTTC CASSSQGPRTDGYTF
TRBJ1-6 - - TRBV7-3 TGTGCCAGCAGCTTTTCCCCGGATTCACCCCTCCACTTT CASSFSPDSPLHF
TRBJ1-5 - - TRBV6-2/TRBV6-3 TGTGCCAGCAGCGACACAGGGAGAGGCAATCAGCCCCAGCATTTT CASSDTGRGNQPQHF
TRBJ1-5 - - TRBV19 TGTGCCAGTAGTACCTTCAGCAATCAGCCCCAGCATTTT CASSTFSNQPQHF
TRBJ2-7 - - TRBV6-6 TGTGCCATCCTGGACGAGGCGGCCGGGCAGTACTTC CAILDEAAGQYF
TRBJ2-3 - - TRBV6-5 TGTGCCAGCAGTCCGCCGGGACTCAACACAGATACGCAGTATTTT CASSPPGLNTDTQYF
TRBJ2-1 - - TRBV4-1 TGCGCCAGCAGCCACAGTTGGGGGGCTGGCAATGAGCAGTTCTTC CASSHSWGAGNEQFF
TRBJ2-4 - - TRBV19 TGTGCCAGTAGTATAGGCGTGAGGGGGGTAGGGAACATTCAGTACTTC CASSIGVRGVGNIQYF
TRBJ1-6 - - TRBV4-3 TGCGCCAGCAGCCAAGGGGGGGGCGATTATTCACCCCTCCACTTT CASSQGGGDYSPLHF
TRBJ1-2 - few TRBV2 TGTGCCAGTGCGGGGTACGGGGGTGGCTACACCTTC CASAGYGGGYTF
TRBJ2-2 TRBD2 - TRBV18 TGTGCCAGCTCACCATACCCGGGGGGGCCCGGGGAGCTGTTTTTT CASSPYPGGPGELFF
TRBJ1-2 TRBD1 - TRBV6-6 TGTGCCACCGCCGGGGACAGCACTAACTATGGCTACACCTTC CATAGDSTNYGYTF
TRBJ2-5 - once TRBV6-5 TGTGCCAGCAGTTACTCGGGGAACTTACGGGAGACCCAGTACTTC CASSYSGNLRETQYF
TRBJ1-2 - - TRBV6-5 TGTGCCAGCCAGGCCCAGGGCTATGGCTACACCTTC CASQAQGYGYTF
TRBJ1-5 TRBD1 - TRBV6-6 TGTGCCAGCAGACCCGGGACAGGGGGGAGCAATCAGCCCCAGCATTTT CASRPGTGGSNQPQHF
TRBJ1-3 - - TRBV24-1 TGTGCCACCAGTCAGGGTTCTGCTGGAAACACCATATATTTT CATSQGSAGNTIYF
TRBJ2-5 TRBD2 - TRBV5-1 TGCGCCAGCAGCTCCGGGAGGGGCCAGGAGACCCAGTACTTC CASSSGRGQETQYF
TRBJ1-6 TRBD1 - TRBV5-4 TGTGCCAGCAGCTTGGTACAGGGGGCCGATTCACCCCTCCACTTT CASSLVQGADSPLHF
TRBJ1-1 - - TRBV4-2 TGTGCCAGCAGCCAAGAGGTCACGAACACTGAAGCTTTCTTT CASSQEVTNTEAFF
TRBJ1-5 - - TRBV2 TGTGCCAGCAGTGGTCGGCAGGATAGCAATCAGCCCCAGCATTTT CASSGRQDSNQPQHF
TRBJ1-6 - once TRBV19 TGTGCCAGTACCCGAACAGGGTCTAATTCACCCCTCCACTTT CASTRTGSNSPLHF
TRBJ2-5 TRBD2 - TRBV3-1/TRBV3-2 TGTGCCAGCAGCCTCGGGGGGGCCTTTGAGACCCAGTACTTC CASSLGGAFETQYF
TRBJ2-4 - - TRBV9 TGTGCCAGCAGCCGGACTTTAGCCAAAAACATTCAGTACTTC CASSRTLAKNIQYF
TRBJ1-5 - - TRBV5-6 TGTGCCAGCAGCGAGGGCGGGGGTCGGCAGCCCCAGCATTTT CASSEGGGRQPQHF
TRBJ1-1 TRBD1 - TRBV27 TGTGCCAGCAGAGAAGGGGGCCGGGACACTGAAGCTTTCTTT CASREGGRDTEAFF
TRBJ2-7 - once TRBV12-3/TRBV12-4 TGTGCCAGCAGCCCACCGGGGTCCTACGAGCAGTACTTC CASSPPGSYEQYF
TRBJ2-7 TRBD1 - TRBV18 TGTGCCAGCTCACCTAGACAGGGGGCCTCCTACGAGCAGTACTTC CASSPRQGASYEQYF
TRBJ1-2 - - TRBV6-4 TGTGCCAGCAGGCCCGACCAGGGGCAGAACTATGGCTACACCTTC CASRPDQGQNYGYTF
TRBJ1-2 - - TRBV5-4 TGTGCCAGCAGGGCTACAGGGCAGGGAGGCTACACCTTC CASRATGQGGYTF
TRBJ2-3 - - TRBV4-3 TGCGCCAGCAGCCAAGATGCAACAGGTACGCAGTATTTT CASSQDATGTQYF
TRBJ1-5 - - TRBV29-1 TGCAGCGTTGGCGGCAGCAATAGCAATCAGCCCCAGCATTTT CSVGGSNSNQPQHF